This TCR beta chain emerged from a study of T cells expressing NK-cell markers. The overall study: Sorted CD3+CD56+NKG2C+, CD3+CD56+NKG2C- and CD3+CD56-NKG2C+ T-cell subsets were beta-chain profiled. Broader study findings: CD8+ T cells in six donors included dominant NKG2C+ clonotypes at 1.0-7.0%.

This CDR3 spans 15 amino acids. CDR1 and CDR2 from the germline V gene are SGHTA and FQGNSA. In the case of this clonotype: Its target is unknown.

TCRdb re-analyzed the 5' RACE reads; it lists each CDR3 protein once, without DNA. Reported are hundreds of thousands of distinct CDR3 sequences; the ten largest clones contain around 4.2%. This TCR came from a woman between 18 and 70 years old in good health. The J gene is TRBJ1-1, the V gene TRBV7-2; TCRdb proposes TRBD1, but this gene call is untestable without DNA. Sequenced input: blood T cells: a sorted CD56 or NKG2C T cell subset, CD4+ or CD8+ T cells, or bulk PBMC T cells (not recorded which). CDR3 sequence: CASSPGTRTNTEAFF.